This T cell receptor beta chain was retrieved from a study of T cell changes during pregnancy in multiple sclerosis. Germline V gene lookup returns CDR1 SNHLY and CDR2 FYNNEI. The V end lost 3 bases, the J end lost 6 bases, and 11 bases lay between the germline ends. This CDR3 has 13 residues. Profiled with immunoSEQ multiplex PCR; TCRdb holds only in-frame clones, not every one. The sample has approximately 73,000 clones, just over 90% seen once. Sequencing used CD4+ T cells from peripheral blood mononuclear cells, obtained before pregnancy. This TCR came from a female donor with multiple sclerosis, enrolled in a pregnancy study. V is TRBV2 and J is TRBJ1-1, with a tentative D call TRBD1 (6 bases). CDR3 in amino acids: CASSEGARSEAFF. As DNA, the CDR3 is TGTGCCAGCAGTGAGGGGGCACGTTCTGAAGCTTTCTTT.